This is a list of T cell receptor beta chains from one sample in a study of blood T cell repertoires in COVID-19. The repertoire was sequenced with immunoSEQ multiplex PCR; TCRdb's copy has only in-frame clones and lacks some. The table records fewer than 350,000 clones, approximately 90% of them present only once. Specimen: PBMCs or T cells enriched from blood (not recorded which). The source is a woman in her forties with acute COVID-19. CDR3s include the opening cysteine and the closing phenylalanine or tryptophan. D genes are given only for firm matches. Clone size is not always given. Where it is, it says once, few, many or a class for expanded clones.

>TRBV3-1/TRBV3-2|TRBJ1-2|NA|15|few
TGTGCCAGCAGCCAAGATGATAAGGGCGGGGTTGGCTACACCTTC
CASSQDDKGGVGYTF
>TRBV11-3|TRBJ2-5|TRBD2|14|NA
TGTGCCAGCAGCTCGGGACTATCTCAAGAGACCCAGTACTTC
CASSSGLSQETQYF
>TRBV12-5|TRBJ2-1|TRBD1|14|once
TGTGCTAGTGGGACAGGACAGGGCTACAATGAGCAGTTCTTC
CASGTGQGYNEQFF
>TRBV9|TRBJ2-1|TRBD1|15|NA
TGTGCCAGCAGCTCGGACAGGGGTAGGCACAATGAGCAGTTCTTC
CASSSDRGRHNEQFF
>TRBV5-6|TRBJ2-7|NA|17|NA
TGTGCCAGCAGCTTAAGGGGGTTGGGGAGGGCCTCCTACGAGCAGTACTTC
CASSLRGLGRASYEQYF
>TRBV7-9|TRBJ1-2|TRBD1|16|NA
TGTGCCAGCAGCTTGGGTGCGGGACAGGGGAACTATGGCTACACCTTC
CASSLGAGQGNYGYTF
>TRBV29-1|TRBJ1-2|NA|16|NA
TGCAGCGTTGAAGACCCGACGGGACACGGTACCTATGGCTACACCTTC
CSVEDPTGHGTYGYTF
>TRBV5-1|TRBJ1-6|NA|16|few
TGCGCCAGCAGCTTCACAGGCTACTCCTATAATTCACCCCTCCACTTT
CASSFTGYSYNSPLHF
>TRBV30|TRBJ1-2|NA|13|NA
TGTGCCTGGAGTGTAGAACTGTACTATGGCTACACCTTC
CAWSVELYYGYTF
>TRBV7-2|TRBJ2-7|NA|14|NA
TGTGCCAGCAGCTCGGGGGTTTTCACCTACGAGCAGTACTTC
CASSSGVFTYEQYF
>TRBV19|TRBJ2-1|TRBD2|14|NA
TGTGCCAGTAGTATAAGTCTAGCGGGCAATGAGCAGTTCTTC
CASSISLAGNEQFF
>TRBV24-1|TRBJ2-1|NA|12|NA
TGTGCCACCAGTGATGAGCGGAATGAGCAGTTCTTC
CATSDERNEQFF
>TRBV19|TRBJ1-1|NA|17|few
TGTGCCAGTAGTATCCCTGTGGACTGGCAGAAGAACACTGAAGCTTTCTTT
CASSIPVDWQKNTEAFF
>TRBV6-6|TRBJ1-5|NA|15|NA
TGTGCCAGCATCCCACAATGGACAGAGGATCAGCCCCAGCATTTT
CASIPQWTEDQPQHF
>TRBV9|TRBJ1-2|TRBD1|18|NA
TGTGCCAGCAGCGTGACTTCAGGGGGCTTCAGGTTAAGGGATGGCTACACCTTC
CASSVTSGGFRLRDGYTF
>TRBV2|TRBJ1-2|NA|15|NA
TGTGCCAGCAGTGGAAAACTCCTGGGCCCGTATGGCTACACCTTC
CASSGKLLGPYGYTF
>TRBV10-1|TRBJ2-4|NA|15|NA
TGCGCCAGCAGTACTGCTATGCTAGCCAAAAACATTCAGTACTTC
CASSTAMLAKNIQYF
>TRBV10-3|TRBJ2-2|NA|14|NA
TGTGCCATCAGAGCGGACTACAACACCGGGGAGCTGTTTTTT
CAIRADYNTGELFF
>TRBV4-2|TRBJ1-4|NA|16|once
TGTGCCAGCAGCCAAGGGCAGGGGTTGCGTAATGAAAAACTGTTTTTT
CASSQGQGLRNEKLFF
>TRBV5-8|TRBJ2-3|TRBD2|17|NA
TGTGCCAGCAGCTTGGGCCGACTAGCGGGGGGGAAAGATACGCAGTATTTT
CASSLGRLAGGKDTQYF
>TRBV7-9|TRBJ1-1|NA|15|NA
TGTGCCAGCAGCTTAGGCGGCGGTATGAACACTGAAGCTTTCTTT
CASSLGGGMNTEAFF
>TRBV11-3|TRBJ2-3|NA|13|NA
TGTGCCAGCAGCTCGAGAATGACAGATACGCAGTATTTT
CASSSRMTDTQYF
>TRBV11-2|TRBJ2-1|TRBD2|15|NA
TGTGCCAGCAGCTTGACTAGCGGGCCTTACAATGAGCAGTTCTTC
CASSLTSGPYNEQFF
>TRBV4-3|TRBJ2-3|NA|13|NA
TGCGCCAGCAGCCAAGATCGGTGGGATACGCAGTATTTT
CASSQDRWDTQYF
>TRBV9|TRBJ2-3|TRBD2|16|NA
TGTGCCAGCAGCGTAGCTCCGGGGGGGCGCTCAGATACGCAGTATTTT
CASSVAPGGRSDTQYF
>TRBV11-2|TRBJ2-1|NA|14|NA
TGTGCCAGCAGCCCCGGACAGTTCTACAATGAGCAGTTCTTC
CASSPGQFYNEQFF
>TRBV30|TRBJ1-5|TRBD1|13|NA
TGTGCCTGGAGTGCAGGGGGCCTTCAGCCCCAGCATTTT
CAWSAGGLQPQHF
>TRBV11-1|TRBJ1-1|NA|12|NA
TGTGCCAGCAGCTTACAGGGCACTGAAGCTTTCTTT
CASSLQGTEAFF
>TRBV18|TRBJ1-6|NA|14|NA
TGTGCCAGCTCACTTCCAACCTATAATTCACCCCTCCACTTT
CASSLPTYNSPLHF